This TCR beta chain was retrieved from a study of T cell changes during pregnancy in multiple sclerosis. Germline CDR1 SSHAT, CDR2 FNYEAQ (reference sequence). This CDR3 has 15 residues. Trimming stripped 5 bases from V and 0 bases from J, with 12 bases between. Produced via immunoSEQ multiplex PCR; TCRdb's table is partial and in-frame only. The sample consists of 45,000 to 60,000 clones, approximately 91% of them appearing once. The chain has TRBV7-7 and TRBJ2-3, with a weak D call TRBD1 (6 bases). This TCR derives from a female donor in good health, enrolled as a control in a pregnancy study. The material sequenced was peripheral blood, taken after pregnancy. The chain's CDR3 is CASSPDSQSTDTQYF. As DNA, the CDR3 is TGTGCCAGCAGCCCGGACAGCCAAAGCACAGATACGCAGTATTTT.